The 3 T cell receptor beta chains below were found in one sample sequenced in a study of CD8 T cells in Susac syndrome. Random hexamers were used to reverse transcribe roughly 0.5 to 1 ug of RNA. TCRdb reprocessed the immunoSEQ multiplex PCR reads with MiXCR, giving one entry per CDR3 protein. The sample carries 180,000 or so distinct CDR3 sequences, around 94% recorded once. The sequenced sample consisted of CD4+ T cells from PBMCs. Receptors originate from a human donor in good health.

The V gene is TRBV7-9, the J gene TRBJ2-5; D uncertain. Between the trimmed V and J ends, which lost 0 bases and 5 bases, there was a span of 7 bases. There are 13 residues in the CDR3. Germline lookup yields CDR1 SEHNR and CDR2 FQNEAQ (reference sequence). The CDR3 region is CASSLAFRETQYF. The CDR3 DNA is TGTGCCAGCAGCTTAGCGTTCAGGGAGACCCAGTACTTC.

As to this clonotype: The junction departs from germline at one end; a sequencing error may be responsible. The V call is TRBV7-7, the J call TRBJ2-5; TRBD2 might be the D (6 bases). This CDR3 contains 15 residues. Per the germline V gene, CDR1 is SSHAT and CDR2 is FNYEAQ (reference sequence). CDR3 DNA: TGTGCTAGCAGCTTAAATGGCGGGGACCTGGGACCCCAGTACTTC. Its protein is CASSLNGGDLGPQYF.

This clonotype is a singleton in its sample. The CDR3 loop reads CASSPPPGLAGTITDTQYF. The CDR3 DNA reads TGTGCCAGCTCACCCCCCCCGGGACTAGCGGGGACTATCACAGATACGCAGTATTTT. The chain has TRBV18 and TRBJ2-3; 13 bases map to TRBD2. The germline V gene encodes CDR1 KGHSH and CDR2 LQKENI. Losses at the gene ends were 3 bases for V and 2 bases for J; bases not matched to a gene: 11. This CDR3 contains 19 residues.